A selection of T cell receptor beta chains follows, all from one sample in a study of blood T cell repertoires in COVID-19. Assay used: immunoSEQ multiplex PCR; TCRdb lists only in-frame clones, some missing. The repertoire holds 300,000 to 400,000 clones, with 85% to 90% as singletons. Sequencing was carried out using PBMCs or T cells enriched from blood (not recorded which). Source of these receptors: a woman in her thirties with acute COVID-19. Each CDR3 is given with its conserved first and last residue. Rows give clone size only sometimes, using once, few, many, or a class for an expanded clone.

v_gene	abundance	CDR3aa
TRBV7-2	-	CASSLMQGKNIQYF
TRBV5-1	once	CASSPGTGGVTIYF
TRBV7-3	-	CASSQGRGLNTGELFF
TRBV7-8	-	CASSLSSRGGNQPQHF
TRBV4-2	-	CASSPAQGETNYGYTF
TRBV6-6	-	CASSRLAGPYEQYF
TRBV7-2	-	CASSSTVGSPYEQYF
TRBV6-4	many	CASSDGRGDYNEQFF
TRBV29-1	-	CSVSPQGPYEQYF
TRBV5-5	-	CASSSDNSLEQYF
TRBV5-4	few	CASSSGQYQQFF
TRBV18	-	CASSPRGGGGTDTQYF
TRBV14	-	CASSQAGAAYYGYTF
TRBV18	-	CASSPNRGPYEQYF
TRBV7-6	once	CASSIREGTEAFF
TRBV7-9	-	CASSLDFEQGSEKLFF
TRBV19	-	CASRAPGEAFF
TRBV5-1	-	CASSLGGANYGYTF